These T cell receptor beta chains were read from a single sample in a study of blood T cell repertoires in COVID-19. Clones were sequenced by immunoSEQ multiplex PCR, and TCRdb holds only the in-frame ones, with some missing. This table holds approximately 180,000 clones, approximately 89% found once. Sequences were obtained from peripheral blood. The receptors originated from a man aged 35-49 years with active or convalescent COVID-19. The CDR3 runs from the conserved cysteine through the conserved F or W. The D gene is left open where the match is weak. Size is stated for part of the rows, as once, few or many counts, or as a class when the clone is expanded.

V gene	D gene	clone size	J gene	CDR3 DNA	CDR3 protein
TRBV10-2	TRBD2	few	TRBJ2-7	TGCGCCAGCTCCCCTAGCGGGGGGCCCGAGCAGTACTTC	CASSPSGGPEQYF
TRBV6-4	.	.	TRBJ1-1	TGTGCCAGCAGATCACAGGGTGGTAGCACTGAAGCTTTCTTT	CASRSQGGSTEAFF
TRBV10-3	TRBD2	.	TRBJ2-2	TGTGCCATCAAGACGGGGGGGGCCAGGCCCGGGGAGCTGTTTTTT	CAIKTGGARPGELFF
TRBV7-2	.	.	TRBJ1-1	TGTGCCAGCAGCTTAAGAGGTAGTCGGGCTTTCTTT	CASSLRGSRAFF
TRBV2	TRBD1	.	TRBJ1-3	TGTGCCAGCAGTTCCTCAGGGGGACGCGGCACCATATATTTT	CASSSSGGRGTIYF
TRBV5-1	.	.	TRBJ1-5	TGCGCCAGCAGCGCCGAAGGACAGCCCAATCAGCCCCAGCATTTT	CASSAEGQPNQPQHF
TRBV28	TRBD2	once	TRBJ2-7	TGTGCCAGCAGTTTACCACTAGCGGGGGGGCGAATTTACGAGCAGTACTTC	CASSLPLAGGRIYEQYF
TRBV5-5	TRBD1	.	TRBJ1-3	TGTGCCAGCAGCGCCTGGACAGGGGCTAATTTTGGAAACACCATATATTTT	CASSAWTGANFGNTIYF
TRBV7-2	TRBD1	once	TRBJ1-2	TGTGCCAGCAGCTCAGGACAGGGCCGATTGAACGGCTACACCTTC	CASSSGQGRLNGYTF
TRBV6-6	.	.	TRBJ2-3	TGTGCCAGCACCATGGACAGTAGCACAGATACGCAGTATTTT	CASTMDSSTDTQYF
TRBV5-6	TRBD1	.	TRBJ1-5	TGTGCCAGCAGCTTGGGACAGGGGGCAGGACAGCCCCAGCATTTT	CASSLGQGAGQPQHF
TRBV19	.	.	TRBJ1-5	TGTGCCAGTAGAGGGGTAGGGGTCAAGGGGCCCCAGCATTTT	CASRGVGVKGPQHF
TRBV5-1	.	.	TRBJ2-3	TGCGCCAGCACAGCAGGACATAGCACAGATACGCAGTATTTT	CASTAGHSTDTQYF
TRBV27	TRBD1	.	TRBJ1-6	TGTGCCAGCAGTTTCACAACGGGACAGGGTTATAATTCACCCCTCCACTTT	CASSFTTGQGYNSPLHF
TRBV4-1	.	.	TRBJ2-1	TGCGCCAGCAGCCAAGATGAAGGGGGCTCCTACAATGAGCAGTTCTTC	CASSQDEGGSYNEQFF
TRBV30	TRBD2	.	TRBJ2-2	TGTGCCTGGGACCTCGGACTAGCGGGGAACGGGGAGCTGTTTTTT	CAWDLGLAGNGELFF
TRBV7-9	.	.	TRBJ1-6	TGTGCCAGCAGCTTAGCCCGGGGGGAGAACTCCTATAATTCACCCCTCCACTTT	CASSLARGENSYNSPLHF
TRBV13	.	.	TRBJ2-1	TGTGCCAGCAGTGAATTTCAGGCCCAGATGTGGTTCTTC	CASSEFQAQMWFF
TRBV5-1	.	.	TRBJ2-1	TGCGCCAGCAGCTGGTACAGGGACTACAATGAGCAGTTCTTC	CASSWYRDYNEQFF
TRBV30	.	.	TRBJ1-2	TGTGCCTGGTCGCGTTACTATGGCTACACCTTC	CAWSRYYGYTF
TRBV6-1	.	.	TRBJ1-2	TGTGCCAGCAGCCGTCAGGAATACTATGGCTACACCTTC	CASSRQEYYGYTF
TRBV7-3	.	.	TRBJ2-2	TGTGCCAGCAGCCCGAGGAGGGAGGCGGCGAGCACCGGGGAGCTGTTTTTT	CASSPRREAASTGELFF
TRBV18	TRBD1	.	TRBJ1-6	TGTGCCAGCTCACCGGGACAGGGAAATTCACCCCTCCACTTT	CASSPGQGNSPLHF
TRBV9	TRBD2	.	TRBJ2-5	TGTGCCAGCAGTGAGGGGACTAGCGGGGCCCAGTACCAAGAGACCCAGTACTTC	CASSEGTSGAQYQETQYF
TRBV5-1	.	.	TRBJ2-1	TGCGCCAGCAGCTTATGGACTAGGGGGGAGGGTGAGCAGTTCTTC	CASSLWTRGEGEQFF
TRBV5-1	TRBD1	.	TRBJ1-5	TGCGCCAGCAGCTTGGGGACAGGGAAACAGCCCCAGCATTTT	CASSLGTGKQPQHF
TRBV5-1	TRBD1	.	TRBJ1-2	TGCGCCAGCAGCTTGGCCGGACAGGAGGGGGTCTATGGCTACACCTTC	CASSLAGQEGVYGYTF
TRBV9	.	.	TRBJ1-1	TGTGCCAGCAGCCCCGGACTTATTTCTGAGGGTTTCTTT	CASSPGLISEGFF
TRBV28	.	.	TRBJ1-2	TGTGCCAGCAAACCCACAGGGTCCTATGGCTACACCTTC	CASKPTGSYGYTF
TRBV5-1	TRBD2	.	TRBJ2-7	TGCGCCAGCAGCCTTGGGACTAGGGGCCACGAGCAGTACTTC	CASSLGTRGHEQYF
TRBV12-3/TRBV12-4	.	.	TRBJ2-1	TGTGCCAGCAGTCATAACACACACAATGAGCAGTTCTTC	CASSHNTHNEQFF
TRBV6-2/TRBV6-3	TRBD2	.	TRBJ2-3	TGTGCCAGCAGTTACACCCCCCAAGCGGGGGACACAGATACGCAGTATTTT	CASSYTPQAGDTDTQYF
TRBV19	TRBD2	few	TRBJ2-3	TGTGCCAGTAGGAATAGCGGGGTGTTCACAGATACGCAGTATTTT	CASRNSGVFTDTQYF
TRBV7-2	TRBD1	few	TRBJ2-2	TGTGCCAGCAGCCTAAACCAGGGGGTCGGCGGGGAGCTGTTTTTT	CASSLNQGVGGELFF
TRBV27	.	.	TRBJ1-6	TGTGCCAGCAGTCACCGGCGGGGCCCGAGCTCCTATAATTCACCCCTCCACTTT	CASSHRRGPSSYNSPLHF
TRBV4-1	.	.	TRBJ1-4	TGCGCCAGCAGCCCGATTGAGGTAGCTAATGAAAAACTGTTTTTT	CASSPIEVANEKLFF
TRBV7-2	TRBD1	.	TRBJ1-1	TGTGCCAGCAGTCACACGAACCACAGGGGGAACACTGAAGCTTTCTTT	CASSHTNHRGNTEAFF
TRBV6-6	TRBD1	.	TRBJ1-5	TGTGCCAGCAGACCCACAGGGGGTCCGAGCAATCAGCCCCAGCATTTT	CASRPTGGPSNQPQHF
TRBV5-8	TRBD1	.	TRBJ1-1	TGTGCCAGCAGTTATGACAGGGTTTTTGAAGCTTTCTTT	CASSYDRVFEAFF
TRBV27	TRBD2	.	TRBJ2-7	TGTGCCAGCAGTTTAGTAATAGCGGGGAGTTACTACGAGCAGTACTTC	CASSLVIAGSYYEQYF
TRBV6-4	TRBD2	.	TRBJ2-5	TGTGCCAGCAGCCTGACTAGCGGGGGGGACGACTTC	CASSLTSGGDDF
TRBV2	.	.	TRBJ1-2	TGTGCCAGCAGTACGCGGGCTACTGGGGATGGCTACACCTTC	CASSTRATGDGYTF
TRBV30	.	.	TRBJ1-1	TGTGCCTGGGCGGGGACTAGCGAAGCTTTCTTT	CAWAGTSEAFF
TRBV10-3	TRBD1	.	TRBJ1-2	TGTGCCATCACAAGTCGGGACAGCAACCCCTATGGCTACACCTTC	CAITSRDSNPYGYTF
TRBV5-1	.	once	TRBJ2-1	TGCGCCAGCAGCCTTCTGGGGCAAGAATCCAATGAGCAGTTCTTC	CASSLLGQESNEQFF
TRBV3-1/TRBV3-2	TRBD1	.	TRBJ1-1	TGTGCCAGCAGCCAAGTAGACAGGGTGAGGTATAGTAAAGCTTTCTTT	CASSQVDRVRYSKAFF
TRBV5-1	.	.	TRBJ2-7	TGCGCCAGCAGCTCTGTCGGGAGCTCCTACGAGCAGTACTTC	CASSSVGSSYEQYF
TRBV27	.	few	TRBJ2-7	TGTGCCAGCAGTTTACAGGCATTAGGAAGCTACGAGCAGTACTTC	CASSLQALGSYEQYF
TRBV6-4	.	.	TRBJ2-2	TGTGCCAGCACCTCGGACTCTCATTCCGGGGAGCTGTTTTTT	CASTSDSHSGELFF
TRBV6-2/TRBV6-3	TRBD1	few	TRBJ1-1	TGTGCCAGCATCCCCCGCCCCGGACAGGGAAGGGTGAACACTGAAGCTTTCTTT	CASIPRPGQGRVNTEAFF
TRBV2	.	.	TRBJ2-7	TGTGCCAGCAGCACAGGCCACGAGCAGTACTTC	CASSTGHEQYF
TRBV7-3	TRBD1	once	TRBJ1-1	TGTGCCAGCAGCTTAACGTTCGGAGGGGGCAGGGCTGAAGCTTTCTTT	CASSLTFGGGRAEAFF